What follows are 20 T cell receptor beta chains derived from one specimen sequenced in a study of CD8 T cells in Susac syndrome (dated 2019 in TCRdb). Library preparation was by the immunoSEQ multiplex PCR assay. RNA was extracted using the RNeasy kit, and roughly 0.45 to 1 ug of the RNA was reverse transcribed with random hexamers. TCRdb reprocessing: public reads trimmed at Q25 with fastp, clones called with MiXCR, in-frame beta chains kept. A single entry per CDR3 protein holds the most common genes and DNA from its merged rows. In this sample the table shows some 300,000 distinct CDR3 sequences, over 75% of which occur a single time. The ten biggest clones cover roughly 0.21% of the sample. Sequenced material: CD8+ T cells from PBMCs. These receptors originate from a human donor with multiple sclerosis.

This clonotype was counted once. V usage is TRBV5-1 and J usage is TRBJ2-2; no firm D call. Trimming removed 2 bases from V and 2 bases from J, with 4 bases in between. CDR3 length equals 13 residues. Germline-derived CDR1 and CDR2 are SGHRS and YFSETQ. CDR3 in amino acids: CASSLHNTGELFF. In nucleotides, the CDR3 is TGCGCCAGCAGCTTACACAACACCGGGGAGCTGTTTTTT.

This clonotype was detected only a few times. V and J are TRBV28 and TRBJ1-5; D possibly corresponds to TRBD1 (6 bases). Germline CDR1 MDHEN, CDR2 SYDVKM. This CDR3 is 13 amino acids long. Deletions cut 6 bases from V and 6 bases from J, with 12 bases between. The CDR3 reads CASSLGGAQPQHF. The CDR3 DNA reads TGTGCCAGCAGCTTAGGGGGGGCTCAGCCCCAGCATTTT.

The chain is built from TRBV20-1 and TRBJ2-1; D is uncertain. CDR3 size: 11 residues. Trimming left V 6 bases short and J 5 bases short, with 8 bases between. In germline, CDR1 is DFQATT, CDR2 SNEGSKA (reference sequence). The CDR3 DNA is TGCAGTGCCCCATGGGACAATGAGCAGTTCTTC. Protein sequence: CSAPWDNEQFF.

The genes are TRBV4-2 and TRBJ2-7, with a possible D match to TRBD2 (6 bases). CDR3 size: 17 residues. CDR1 is LGHNA and CDR2 is YNFKEQ in the germline V gene. V lost 1 base to trimming and J lost 4 bases, with 20 bases between them. In nucleotides, the CDR3 is TGTGCCAGCAGCCAAGGTATTACTAGCTTTACTGATTACGAGCAGTACTTC. It specifies CASSQGITSFTDYEQYF.

For the CDR3, the DNA is TGTGCCAGCAGCGGTTCTAGCGGGCTAGCCAAAAACATTCAGTACTTC. This sequence encodes CASSGSSGLAKNIQYF. The genes are TRBV9 and TRBJ2-4; TRBD2 matches at 8 bases. This CDR3 is built from 16 residues. Germline lookup yields CDR1 SGDLS and CDR2 YYNGEE. The trim removed 3 bases at V and 0 bases at J, leaving 5 bases unmatched.

This clonotype appeared once. V usage is TRBV15 and J usage is TRBJ2-1; possibly TRBD1 or TRBD2 for D (5 bases each). This CDR3 comprises 17 residues. Between the trimmed V and J ends, which lost 0 bases and 2 bases, there was a span of 14 bases. Looked up from germline, CDR1 is LNHNV and CDR2 is YYDKDF (reference sequence). This CDR3 is CATSRDGEPGPYNEQFF. The CDR3 nucleotides read TGTGCCACCAGCAGAGATGGCGAACCGGGGCCCTACAATGAGCAGTTCTTC.

As to this clonotype: One junction end disagrees with the germline gene, perhaps due to a read error. This chain links TRBV11-3 with TRBJ2-1; 10 bases match TRBD2. From germline, CDR1 is SGHNT and CDR2 YENEEA. CDR3 length equals 16 residues. The CDR3 region is CASSLDLAGEYNEQSF. The CDR3 DNA reads TGTGCCAGCAGCTTAGATCTAGCGGGAGAATACAATGAGCAGTCCTTC.

The chain employs TRBV7-9 and TRBJ1-1; weak D call: TRBD1 (5 bases). This CDR3 has 13 residues. The V gene lost 8 bases and the J gene lost 1 base, with 11 bases spanning the gap. The V gene's germline CDR1 is SEHNR and CDR2 FQNEAQ (reference sequence). The CDR3 loop reads CASCGGGNTEAFF. The CDR3 DNA sequence: TGTGCCAGCTGCGGGGGAGGGAACACTGAAGCTTTCTTT.

A remark on this clonotype: At one boundary the junction diverges from the germline segment, which might be a read error. This chain links TRBV7-7 with TRBJ2-2; either TRBD1 or TRBD2 may supply D (8 bases each). CDR3 size: 19 residues. Germline lookup yields CDR1 SSHAT and CDR2 FNYEAQ (reference sequence). CDR3 sequence reads: CASSLAGPGGQGNTGELFF. DNA of the CDR3: TGTGCTAGCAGCTTAGCGGGACCCGGAGGACAGGGGAACACCGGGGAGCTGTTTTTT.

The CDR3 sequence is CASSAGTSPDEQYF. CDR3 sequence (DNA): TGTGCCAGCAGCGCCGGGACTTCCCCCGACGAGCAGTACTTC. The chain has TRBV7-9 and TRBJ2-7, with TRBD2 as a possible D gene (6 bases). The CDR3 loop spans 14 amino acids. Per germline, CDR1 SEHNR and CDR2 FQNEAQ (reference sequence). Deletions cut 5 bases from V and 5 bases from J, with 16 bases between.

The chain joins TRBV30 to TRBJ2-7; unclear D gene. The CDR3 sequence is 13 residues long. The germline gives CDR1 GTSNPN, CDR2 SVGIG (reference sequence). Trimming removed 3 bases at V and 3 bases at J, with 12 bases between. The CDR3 DNA sequence: TGTGCCTGGAGCTGGGCATTCCACTACGAGCAGTACTTC. Translation: CAWSWAFHYEQYF. The entire variable domain, with the rest obtained from reference TRBV30 and TRBJ2-7, is as follows: SQTIHQWPATLVQPVGSPLSLECTVEGTSNPNLYWYRQAAGRGLQLLFYSVGIGQISSEVPQNLSASRPQDRQFILSSKKLLLSDSGFYLCAWSWAFHYEQYFGPGTRLTVT.

This clonotype was counted between two and nine times. The J gene is TRBJ2-1, the V gene TRBV19; D gene uncertain. Looked up from germline, CDR1 is LNHDA and CDR2 is SQIVND (reference sequence). The length of the CDR3 is 14 residues. V was trimmed by 5 bases and J by 0 bases, leaving 8 bases between them. DNA for the CDR3: TGTGCCAGTAGTTCCCGGAGCTCCTACAATGAGCAGTTCTTC. It translates to CASSSRSSYNEQFF. The full variable domain, its missing parts supplied by reference TRBV19 and TRBJ2-1, is DGGITQSPKYLFRKEGQNVTLSCEQNLNHDAMYWYRQDPGQGLRLIYYSQIVNDFQKGDIAEGYSVSREKKESFPLTVTSAQKNPTAFYLCASSSRSSYNEQFFGPGTRLTVL.

A single count supports this clonotype. The chain links TRBV7-6 to TRBJ2-7; D not resolved. The V gene lost 4 bases and the J gene lost 6 bases, with 10 bases spanning the gap. Germline assignment: CDR1 SGHVS and CDR2 FNYEAQ. The CDR3 extends over 12 amino acids. The CDR3 reads CASSSVSLEQYF. The CDR3 DNA reads as TGTGCCAGCAGCTCGGTCTCCCTCGAGCAGTACTTC.

This chain links TRBV28 with TRBJ2-2, with 11 bases matching TRBD2. V shed 5 bases and J 0 bases; nucleotides not matched to a gene: 5. Germline V gene data show CDR1 as MDHEN and CDR2 as SYDVKM. There are 17 residues in the CDR3. The CDR3 bases are TGTGCCAGCAGTCTTCGGACTAGCGGGCCGAACACCGGGGAGCTGTTTTTT. Translated: CASSLRTSGPNTGELFF.

The chain combines TRBV11-1 with TRBJ2-1, with D uncertain. The CDR3 runs to 12 residues. Deletions cut 3 bases from V and 10 bases from J, with 10 bases between. Germline V gives CDR1 SGHAT, CDR2 FQDESV (reference sequence). The CDR3 DNA reads as TGTGCCAGCAGCTTGTGGACGTCCGAGCAGTTCTTC. Amino acid sequence: CASSLWTSEQFF.

This chain links TRBV30 with TRBJ2-5; the D gene could be TRBD1 or TRBD2 (5 bases each). V dropped 1 base and J dropped 4 bases, with 13 bases sitting between them. The CDR3 sequence is 14 residues long. Germline V lookup: CDR1 GTSNPN, CDR2 SVGIG (reference sequence). This CDR3 is CAWSEGVGRETQYF. CDR3 DNA sequence: TGTGCCTGGAGTGAAGGGGTGGGGAGAGAGACCCAGTACTTC.

The chain uses TRBV28 and TRBJ2-2; tentative D call: TRBD1 (5 bases). CDR1 is MDHEN, CDR2 SYDVKM, per germline. Between the trimmed V and J ends, which lost 5 bases and 1 base, there was a span of 11 bases. The CDR3 runs to 15 residues. The CDR3 sequence is CASSPTTENTGELFF. CDR3 coding DNA: TGTGCCAGCAGTCCCACGACAGAGAACACCGGGGAGCTGTTTTTT. Drawing the rest from reference TRBV28 and TRBJ2-2, the complete variable domain is DVKVTQSSRYLVKRTGEKVFLECVQDMDHENMFWYRQDPGLGLRLIYFSYDVKMKEKGDIPEGYSVSREKKERFSLILESASTNQTSMYLCASSPTTENTGELFFGEGSRLTVL.

The chain employs TRBV27 and TRBJ2-7, with a possible D match to TRBD1 (5 bases). The V gene's germline CDR1 is MNHEY and CDR2 SMNVEV (reference sequence). V lost 2 bases and J 3 bases, leaving 11 bases between the germline ends. This CDR3 spans 14 amino acids. CDR3 region: CASSLVARDYEQYF. Here the CDR3 DNA reads TGTGCCAGCAGTTTAGTGGCCAGGGACTACGAGCAGTACTTC.

The chain employs TRBV5-4 and TRBJ2-5; either TRBD1 or TRBD2 may fit D (5 bases each). The CDR3 has 15 amino acids. V shed 0 bases and J shed 3 bases, with 12 bases lying between them. The germline V gene encodes CDR1 SGHNT and CDR2 YYREEE (reference sequence). In DNA form, the CDR3 reads TGTGCCAGCAGCTTGGCCGAGGGGTGGGAAGAGACCCAGTACTTC. It is translated as CASSLAEGWEETQYF. Full variable domain (rest looked up from reference TRBV5-4 and TRBJ2-5): ETGVTQSPTHLIKTRGQQVTLRCSSQSGHNTVSWYQQALGQGPQFIFQYYREEENGRGNFPPRFSGLQFPNYSSELNVNALELDDSALYLCASSLAEGWEETQYFGPGTRLLVL.

V gene TRBV4-1 combines with J gene TRBJ2-7, with a possible D match to TRBD1 (6 bases). The V and J ends lost 4 bases and 7 bases respectively, with 17 bases between them. Germline V gene sequence: CDR1 MGHRA, CDR2 YSYEKL. This CDR3 spans 14 amino acids. CDR3 sequence: CASSPNRVEEEQYF. Here the CDR3 DNA reads TGCGCCAGCAGCCCAAACAGGGTGGAAGAAGAGCAGTACTTC.